This TCR beta chain was retrieved from a study of blood T cell repertoires in COVID-19. Study details: The United States, Italy and Spain provided the acute and convalescent COVID-19 samples. T cells, B-cell-depleted T cells, or PBMCs provided the cDNA or gDNA that served as material.

The CDR3 has 16 amino acids. The germline gives CDR1 LGHNA, CDR2 YNFKEQ. V lost 4 bases and J lost 0; bases outside the gene matches: 6. Original data processing: Nucleated cell counts were estimated from reference gene primer amplification. TCRdb keeps only in-frame clones here, not all; method: immunoSEQ multiplex PCR. V and J calls and clone size are copied from that table; D and trimming were computed from the DNA. This sample has around 140,000 clones; 85% to 90% occur once, and the top ten carry around 8.6%. The sample consisted of peripheral blood. The source of this sequence is a woman in her forties or fifties with active or convalescent COVID-19. This chain links TRBV4-2 with TRBJ1-2; the match to TRBD1 covers 9 bases. DNA of the CDR3: TGTGCCAGCAGCCGAGGGACAGGGCAAGCTAACTATGGCTACACCTTC. This codes for CASSRGTGQANYGYTF.